Included here is one TCR beta chain sequence, with context. What it binds is not known. This specimen comes from a study of T cell repertoires in cytomegalovirus infection. Across the study: The public TCR beta signatures pointed to both CMV infection and matching HLA type.

V lost 6 bases and J 4 bases, leaving 8 bases between the germline ends. Germline loops: CDR1 MDHEN, CDR2 SYDVKM. The CDR3 is 12 amino acids. Each CDR3 protein gets one entry after TCRdb re-called the reads with MiXCR. This sample has about 700,000 distinct CDR3 sequences, with around 30% found just once. The clonotype originates from a human donor in good health (CMV status not recorded). Some clones in this sample may be carry-over from other donors' samples. V usage is TRBV28 and J usage is TRBJ2-3; D unresolved. The sequencing here drew on cultured PBMCs, taken from culture after CMV antigen stimulation. CDR3: CASRVGSDTQYF. CDR3 coding DNA: TGTGCCAGCAGGGTCGGGTCAGATACGCAGTATTTT.